Presented here are 27 T cell receptor beta chains from one specimen sequenced in a study of blood T cell repertoires in COVID-19. Sequencing was performed with immunoSEQ multiplex PCR; in TCRdb, only in-frame clones are kept and a portion is missing. The sample lists 100,000 to 120,000 clones, roughly 85% occurring once. Source material: peripheral blood. The receptors shown here come from a woman aged 55-75 years with COVID-19, enrolled during active disease.

The rearrangement uses TRBV27 and TRBJ1-6, with a possible D match to TRBD1 (6 bases). Trimming removed 3 bases from V and 10 bases from J, with 16 bases in between. CDR3 length: 15 residues. Germline assignment: CDR1 MNHEY and CDR2 SMNVEV (reference sequence). CDR3 DNA: TGTGCCAGCAGTTTTAATTCGGGGGGCAGGTCACCCCTCCACTTT. Protein sequence: CASSFNSGGRSPLHF.

J is TRBJ1-3 and V is TRBV7-2, with 7 bases lining up with TRBD1. Germline V gives CDR1 SGHTA, CDR2 FQGNSA. The length of the CDR3 is 15 residues. V shed 1 base, J shed 3 bases, and the junction held 3 bases outside the gene matches. The CDR3 loop is CASSLGGGGGNTIYF. CDR3 DNA: TGTGCCAGCAGCTTAGGAGGGGGCGGTGGAAACACCATATATTTT.

The rearrangement links TRBV9 to TRBJ2-1; 8 bases match TRBD1. V shed 2 bases and J 2 bases; nucleotides not matched to a gene: 6. There are 16 residues in the CDR3. Germline V gives CDR1 SGDLS, CDR2 YYNGEE. Written as DNA, the CDR3 is TGTGCCAGCAGCGTCGGACAGGGAAGAACCTACAATGAGCAGTTCTTC. It translates to CASSVGQGRTYNEQFF. Filled out from reference TRBV9 and TRBJ2-1, the complete variable domain reads DSGVTQTPKHLITATGQRVTLRCSPRSGDLSVYWYQQSLDQGLQFLIQYYNGEERAKGNILERFSAQQFPDLHSELNLSSLELGDSALYFCASSVGQGRTYNEQFFGPGTRLTVL.

The rearrangement uses TRBV2 and TRBJ1-2, with D perhaps TRBD1 (6 bases). Germline-derived CDR1 and CDR2 are SNHLY and FYNNEI. The CDR3 runs to 13 residues. The V and J ends lost 5 bases and 3 bases respectively, with 10 bases between them. In DNA form, the CDR3 reads TGTGCCAGCAGTCAGGGGTCGGACTATGGCTACACCTTC. Translated, it gives CASSQGSDYGYTF.

The chain joins TRBV30 to TRBJ1-2; 9 nucleotides match TRBD1. The CDR3 totals 15 residues. CDR1 is GTSNPN and CDR2 is SVGIG in the germline V gene (reference sequence). With V trimmed by 2 bases and J by 2 bases, 6 bases remained unmatched. The CDR3 region is CAWSRPGTGNYGYTF. The DNA of the CDR3 is TGTGCCTGGAGTCGTCCCGGGACAGGGAACTATGGCTACACCTTC.

The rearrangement joins TRBV7-2 to TRBJ1-6, with D possibly TRBD1 on 5 matching bases. The CDR3 has 16 residues. Germline V lookup: CDR1 SGHTA, CDR2 FQGNSA. The V end lost 7 bases, the J end lost 3 bases, and 16 bases lay between the germline ends. CDR3 coding DNA: TGTGCCAGCATCGCGCAGGGATCTTTCTATAATTCACCCCTCCACTTT. This sequence encodes CASIAQGSFYNSPLHF.

J is TRBJ2-5 and V is TRBV6-6; D not resolved. This CDR3 has 11 residues. Trimming shortened V by 8 bases and J by 7 bases, and 11 bases separated the two germline ends. Germline assignment: CDR1 MNHNY and CDR2 SVGAGI (reference sequence). The chain's CDR3 is CASLGIGTQYF. The CDR3 nucleotides read TGTGCCAGCCTAGGCATTGGGACCCAGTACTTC.

The J gene is TRBJ1-6, the V gene TRBV3-1 (or the pseudogene TRBV3-2); D remains ambiguous. Trimming took off 0 bases at V and 6 bases at J, with 15 bases between the two ends. The CDR3 length is 17 residues. Germline assignment: CDR1 LGHDT and CDR2 YNNKEL (reference sequence). The CDR3 DNA sequence: TGTGCCAGCAGCCAAGATAGGGCGGGATCGGGTAATTCACCCCTCCACTTT. The encoded protein is CASSQDRAGSGNSPLHF.

The rearrangement joins TRBV5-1 to TRBJ1-2; D remains unclear. This CDR3 has 13 amino acids. V was cut by 3 bases and J by 5 bases, with 11 bases left in between. Per the germline V gene, CDR1 is SGHRS and CDR2 is YFSETQ. The CDR3 region has the DNA TGCGCCAGCAGCTCTTTGGAGGGATATGGCTACACCTTC. It specifies CASSSLEGYGYTF. The full variable domain, rest sourced from reference TRBV5-1 and TRBJ1-2, is KAGVTQTPRYLIKTRGQQVTLSCSPISGHRSVSWYQQTPGQGLQFLFEYFSETQRNKGNFPGRFSGRQFSNSRSEMNVSTLELGDSALYLCASSSLEGYGYTFGSGTRLTVV.

CDR3 nucleotide sequence: TGTGCCAGCAGTCCTCATCGGGTTGACACCGGGGAGCTGTTTTTT. This translates into CASSPHRVDTGELFF. This rearrangement joins TRBV7-2 to TRBJ2-2; D uncertain. The CDR3 spans 15 residues. Trimming cost V 6 bases and J 3 bases, with 14 bases left between them. Germline V lookup: CDR1 SGHTA, CDR2 FQGNSA.

The chain couples TRBV28 to TRBJ1-1, with no clear D. V was trimmed by 3 bases and J by 1 base, leaving 12 bases between them. The CDR3 extends over 15 amino acids. CDR1 and CDR2 from the germline V gene are MDHEN and SYDVKM. CDR3 region: CASSLNEGRNTEAFF. CDR3 bases: TGTGCCAGCAGTTTGAATGAGGGAAGGAACACTGAAGCTTTCTTT.

The chain combines TRBV3-1 (or the pseudogene TRBV3-2) with TRBJ2-3, with 9 bases aligning to TRBD2. The CDR3 is made up of 15 amino acids. Germline loops: CDR1 LGHDT, CDR2 YNNKEL (reference sequence). The V segment lost 5 bases and the J segment 2 bases; nucleotides outside the gene matches: 5. The CDR3 DNA is TGTGCCAGCAGCAGGCCTAGCGGGGACACAGATACGCAGTATTTT. It codes for CASSRPSGDTDTQYF.

V and J are TRBV29-1 and TRBJ2-2; D is possibly TRBD2 (5 bases). The CDR3 has 11 amino acids. V was clipped by 7 bases and J by 3 bases, with 6 bases between them. CDR1 and CDR2 (germline): SQVTM, ANQGSEA. CDR3 nucleotide sequence: TGCAGCGGGCGGGACACCGGGGAGCTGTTTTTT. Its protein product is CSGRDTGELFF.

This CDR3 reads CASSQTTGGEGYTF. The DNA of the CDR3 is TGTGCCAGCAGCCAGACGACAGGGGGCGAAGGCTACACCTTC. The V and J genes are TRBV3-1 (or the pseudogene TRBV3-2) and TRBJ1-2; TRBD1 agrees at 10 bases. CDR3 length: 14 amino acids. Germline CDR1 is LGHDT and CDR2 is YNNKEL (reference sequence). Trimming removed 3 bases from V and 8 bases from J; junction bases left unmatched: 6.

The chain recombines TRBV28 with TRBJ1-4, with D unclear. The CDR3 loop spans 16 amino acids. CDR1 and CDR2 (germline): MDHEN, SYDVKM. The ends were cut back, 3 bases at V and 0 bases at J, with 11 bases in the middle. CDR3 nucleotides: TGTGCCAGCAGTTTCCCTCTTCCTGCAACTAATGAAAAACTGTTTTTT. It is translated as CASSFPLPATNEKLFF.

This rearrangement joins TRBV29-1 to TRBJ2-1, with unresolved D. With 1 base removed from V and 0 bases from J, the gap between germline ends came to 7 bases. CDR3 length: 14 residues. Germline V CDR1 and CDR2: SQVTM, ANQGSEA. CDR3 residues: CSVEGRHSYNEQFF. CDR3 in DNA: TGCAGCGTTGAAGGCAGGCACTCCTACAATGAGCAGTTCTTC.

This clone is a singleton in its sample. CDR3 bases: TGCGCCAGCAGTGAGTTCGGGGGGCTTGGCGGGGAGCTGTTTTTT. Translating gives CASSEFGGLGGELFF. The chain has TRBV10-1 and TRBJ2-2; a weak D match, TRBD2 (7 bases). Trimming took 1 base from V and 7 from J, leaving 13 bases between them. This CDR3 contains 15 residues. CDR1 and CDR2 from the germline V gene are WNHNN and SYGVQD (reference sequence).

The chain has TRBV6-5 and TRBJ2-3, with a possible D match to TRBD2 (5 bases). Germline CDR1 MNHEY, CDR2 SVGAGI. The V and J ends lost 2 bases and 3 bases respectively, with 6 bases between them. There are 13 residues in the CDR3. The CDR3 spells CASSYTRTDTQYF. The CDR3 nucleotides read TGTGCCAGCAGTTACACTAGAACAGATACGCAGTATTTT.

The rearrangement uses TRBV5-4 and TRBJ2-5; D possibly corresponds to TRBD1 (6 bases). Germline CDR1 and CDR2: SGHNT and YYREEE (reference sequence). Trimming shortened V by 1 base and J by 12 bases, and 13 bases separated the two germline ends. The CDR3 has 12 residues. CDR3 in amino acids: CASSLTPGTKYF. The CDR3 DNA reads as TGTGCCAGCAGCTTGACTCCCGGGACAAAGTACTTC.

This sequence joins TRBV7-2 and TRBJ2-5; 8 bases match TRBD2. V lost 5 bases to trimming and J lost 3 bases; unmatched junction nucleotides: 8. The CDR3 totals 15 residues. Germline values: CDR1 SGHTA, CDR2 FQGNSA. CDR3 nucleotides: TGTGCCAGCAGCGAGCACGGGGGGGCAGAAGAGACCCAGTACTTC. It yields the protein CASSEHGGAEETQYF.

The rearrangement uses TRBV4-3 and TRBJ2-1; TRBD2 might be the D (6 bases). Germline lookup yields CDR1 LGHNA and CDR2 YSLEER. With 0 bases removed from V and 8 bases from J, the gap between germline ends came to 17 bases. This CDR3 has 16 residues. The CDR3 spells CASSQDGGARPHEQFF. The CDR3 nucleotides read TGCGCCAGCAGCCAAGATGGAGGGGCCAGGCCGCATGAGCAGTTCTTC.

The gene calls are TRBV2 and TRBJ2-3; TRBD2 agrees at 10 bases. Germline V gene sequence: CDR1 SNHLY, CDR2 FYNNEI. The ends lost 4 bases at V and 4 bases at J; junction bases unmatched: 14. The CDR3 is 18 amino acids. The DNA of the CDR3 is TGTGCCAGCAGTGGACCTACTAGAGTAGCGGGGGGACCAGATACGCAGTATTTT. This translates into CASSGPTRVAGGPDTQYF.

This chain links TRBV6-6 with TRBJ2-2, with 8 bases identical to TRBD2. CDR1 is MNHNY, CDR2 SVGAGI, per germline (reference sequence). With V trimmed by 5 bases and J by 5 bases, 16 bases remained unmatched. CDR3 length equals 18 residues. The CDR3 protein is CASSPREGAAGGTGELFF. CDR3 in DNA: TGTGCCAGCAGTCCCCGGGAGGGTGCGGCCGGAGGGACCGGGGAGCTGTTTTTT.

The chain uses TRBV11-2 and TRBJ2-5, with a weak D call TRBD2 (6 bases). The germline CDR1 and CDR2 sequences are SGHAT and FQNNGV. The CDR3 covers 11 residues. Trimming stripped 1 base from V and 12 bases from J, with 9 bases between. The CDR3 protein is CASSLGEEKYF. The CDR3, as DNA: TGTGCCAGCAGCTTAGGGGAGGAAAAGTACTTC. Using reference TRBV11-2 and TRBJ2-5 for the parts outside the CDR3, the full variable domain is EAGVAQSPRYKIIEKRQSVAFWCNPISGHATLYWYQQILGQGPKLLIQFQNNGVVDDSQLPKDRFSAERLKGVDSTLKIQPAKLEDSAVYLCASSLGEEKYFGPGTRLLVL.

This chain joins TRBV7-3 and TRBJ1-2; D is possibly TRBD1 (6 bases). V lost 5 bases, J lost 4 bases, and 17 bases lay in between. This CDR3 region has 15 residues. Germline CDR1 SGHTA, CDR2 FQGTGA. The CDR3 sequence: CASSPGAGALYGYTF. The CDR3 coding sequence is TGTGCCAGCAGCCCAGGGGCAGGGGCTCTCTATGGCTACACCTTC.

The V gene is TRBV6-5, the J gene TRBJ1-2; 9 bases match TRBD1. This CDR3 has 16 amino acids. Trimming took 2 bases from V and 2 from J; bases not matched to a gene: 6. Germline V CDR1 and CDR2: MNHEY, SVGAGI. The CDR3 DNA follows: TGTGCCAGCAGTTACACCACAGGGGGCCCGAACTATGGCTACACCTTC. Translation: CASSYTTGGPNYGYTF.

This clone was observed a single time. The genes are TRBV6-4 and TRBJ1-1; no definite D call. Germline values: CDR1 MRHNA, CDR2 SNTAGT. There are 14 residues in the CDR3. Trimming removed 2 bases from V and 6 bases from J, with 13 bases in between. The CDR3 DNA follows: TGTGCCAGCAGTGACGAGATTGGTAGCGCTGAAGCTTTCTTT. Its translation: CASSDEIGSAEAFF.